This TCR beta chain derives from a study of T cell responses to AZD1222 COVID-19 vaccine. Assay: immunoSEQ multiplex PCR; the TCRdb copy retains only in-frame clones and omits some. The sample consists of some 150,000 clones, about 91% of them appearing once. Germline CDR1 and CDR2: MNHEY and SVGAGI. The V and J ends lost 6 bases and 4 bases respectively, with 15 bases between them. The CDR3 is 14 residues long. Study-wide points: The study found vaccine-associated CD4 TCRs spanning spike, dominant at 160-218 and 743-854. Among those given AZD1222, only six were seropositive at baseline. Sampled repertoires all dated from after the peak T cell response.

With regard to this clone: What it binds is unknown.

This TCR derives from an adult in good health. V gene TRBV6-5 combines with J gene TRBJ1-1; tentative D call: TRBD1 (6 bases). Sequenced here: peripheral blood, sampled on day 0 of MenACWY control vaccination. The CDR3 region has the DNA TGTGCCAGCAGGAAAGCCGGGACAACCACTGAAGCTTTCTTT. Translated, it gives CASRKAGTTTEAFF.